Listed below are T cell receptor beta chains from one sample, sequenced in a study of shared clonotypes between healthy human individuals. Generated by immunoSEQ multiplex PCR, the TCRdb table keeps only in-frame clones and is missing some. The table includes 950,000 to 1,300,000 clones, approximately 70% detected once. Sequenced: memory CD4+ T cells sorted from blood. Source of these receptors: a young man in good health. Each CDR3 is given with its conserved first and last residue. Fields, in order: V gene, J gene, clone size, D gene, CDR3 DNA, CDR3 protein. A D gene is named only where the DNA matches it firmly. Size is stated for part of the rows, as once, few or many counts, or as a class when the clone is expanded.

>TRBV6-1|TRBJ2-5|once|TRBD2
TGTGCCAGCAGTGCCATGCTTACTAGCGGGGGCAGGATGGAGACCCAGTACTTC
CASSAMLTSGGRMETQYF
>TRBV6-5|TRBJ2-5|NA|NA
TGTGCCAGCAGTTACGGTGTGGGCAGTAACCAAGAGACCCAGTACTTC
CASSYGVGSNQETQYF
>TRBV4-1|TRBJ2-1|NA|TRBD2
TGCGCCAGCAGCCAAGACGCACTAGCGGGGGGGGGAACCTACAATGAGCAGTTCTTC
CASSQDALAGGGTYNEQFF
>TRBV11-3|TRBJ2-3|NA|TRBD1
TGTGCCAGCAGCCCCGGGGACAGGTTCAGCACAGATACGCAGTATTTT
CASSPGDRFSTDTQYF
>TRBV30|TRBJ1-6|NA|TRBD1
TGTGCCTTTAGAACCGGGACAGGGGAAAGGAATTCACCCCTCCACTTT
CAFRTGTGERNSPLHF
>TRBV10-3|TRBJ1-5|NA|NA
TGTGCCATCAGTGAATACAGGGAGGAGCATCAGCCCCAGCATTTT
CAISEYREEHQPQHF
>TRBV7-2|TRBJ1-2|NA|NA
TGTGCCAGCAGGTCGATCAGGGGCAACTATGGCTACACCTTC
CASRSIRGNYGYTF
>TRBV27|TRBJ2-7|NA|NA
TGTGCCAGCAGTTTATCGATAGGAAGCTACGAGCAGTACTTC
CASSLSIGSYEQYF
>TRBV5-6|TRBJ2-2|NA|TRBD2
TGTGCCAGCCAGAAGCGGGGGGGCGGCACCGGGGAGCTGTTTTTT
CASQKRGGGTGELFF
>TRBV2|TRBJ2-3|NA|TRBD2
TGTGCCAGCAGTGAAGGGGGGGGGAGTACGCAGTATTTT
CASSEGGGSTQYF
>TRBV11-1|TRBJ2-1|NA|NA
TGTGCCAGCAGCTTAGACGGGGGCGACTACAATGAGCAGTTCTTC
CASSLDGGDYNEQFF
>TRBV28|TRBJ2-7|NA|NA
TGTGCCAGCAGTTCGTCGGGTGCTGGGCAGGGAAACGAGCAGTACTTC
CASSSSGAGQGNEQYF
>TRBV6-1|TRBJ1-2|NA|NA
TGTGCCAGCAGTGAACCTTGGAGAGGGGACTATGGCTACACCTTC
CASSEPWRGDYGYTF
>TRBV5-4|TRBJ1-2|few|NA
TGTGCCAGCAGCTTGTCCGGGACTGTCTATGGCTACACCTTC
CASSLSGTVYGYTF
>TRBV11-2|TRBJ2-7|NA|TRBD1
TGTGCCAGCAGCACAGGACAGGGGACGGCCTACGAGCAGTACTTC
CASSTGQGTAYEQYF
>TRBV5-6|TRBJ1-4|once|TRBD1
TGTGCCAGCAGCTGGGGACAGGGGACTAATGAAAAACTGTTTTTT
CASSWGQGTNEKLFF
>TRBV18|TRBJ2-3|NA|NA
TGTGCCAGCTCTCTACGGGAATCAGATACGCAGTATTTT
CASSLRESDTQYF
>TRBV2|TRBJ1-6|few|NA
TGTGCCAGCAGTGAAATTACGCTACCTAATTCACCCCTCCACTTT
CASSEITLPNSPLHF
>TRBV7-8|TRBJ1-2|once|NA
TGTGCCAGCAGCTTTCTACGGGCGGATACTAACTATGGCTACACCTTC
CASSFLRADTNYGYTF
>TRBV7-9|TRBJ2-5|once|TRBD1
TGTGCCAGCAGGCAGCAGGGGGCAGCAGAGACCCAGTACTTC
CASRQQGAAETQYF
>TRBV5-1|TRBJ2-7|NA|TRBD1
TGCGCCAGCGGGACAGAAGCCTACGAGCAGTACTTC
CASGTEAYEQYF
>TRBV5-1|TRBJ1-2|NA|NA
TGCGCCAGCAGCCCCCTGGGAGTGACGTCTGGGGGCTACACCTTC
CASSPLGVTSGGYTF